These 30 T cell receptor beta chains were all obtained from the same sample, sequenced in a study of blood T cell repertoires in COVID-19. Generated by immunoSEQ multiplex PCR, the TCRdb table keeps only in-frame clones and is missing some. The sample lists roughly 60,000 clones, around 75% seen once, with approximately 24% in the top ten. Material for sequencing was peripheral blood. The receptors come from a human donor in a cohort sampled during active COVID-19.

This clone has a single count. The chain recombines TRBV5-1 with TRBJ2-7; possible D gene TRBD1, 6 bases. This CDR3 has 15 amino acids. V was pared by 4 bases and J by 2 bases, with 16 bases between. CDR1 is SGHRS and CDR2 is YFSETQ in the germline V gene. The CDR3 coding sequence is TGCGCCAGCAGCCATCAAGGACAGAACCCCTACGAGCAGTACTTC. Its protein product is CASSHQGQNPYEQYF.

In DNA, the CDR3 is TGTGCCAGCAGCCACCGGACAGACGCCCGGGAGCTGTTTTTT. It encodes CASSHRTDARELFF. The rearrangement joins TRBV3-1 (or the pseudogene TRBV3-2) to TRBJ2-2; weak D call: TRBD1 (6 bases). Germline loops: CDR1 LGHDT, CDR2 YNNKEL (reference sequence). This CDR3 comprises 14 residues. The V and J ends lost 3 bases and 9 bases respectively, with 14 bases between them.

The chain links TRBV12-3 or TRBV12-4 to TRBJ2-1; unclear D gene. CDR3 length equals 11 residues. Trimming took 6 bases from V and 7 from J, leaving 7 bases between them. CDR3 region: CASSRVNEQFF. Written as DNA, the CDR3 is TGTGCCAGCAGCCGTGTGAATGAGCAGTTCTTC.

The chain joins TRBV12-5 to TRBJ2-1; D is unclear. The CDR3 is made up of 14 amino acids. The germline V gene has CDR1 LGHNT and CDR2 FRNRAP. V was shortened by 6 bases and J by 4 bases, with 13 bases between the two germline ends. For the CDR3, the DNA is TGTGCTAGTGGGGTTCCTGTGAGTTACAATGAGCAGTTCTTC. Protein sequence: CASGVPVSYNEQFF. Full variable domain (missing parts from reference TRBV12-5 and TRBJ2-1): DARVTQTPRHKVTEMGQEVTMRCQPILGHNTVFWYRQTMMQGLELLAYFRNRAPLDDSGMPKDRFSAEMPDATLATLKIQPSEPRDSAVYFCASGVPVSYNEQFFGPGTRLTVL.

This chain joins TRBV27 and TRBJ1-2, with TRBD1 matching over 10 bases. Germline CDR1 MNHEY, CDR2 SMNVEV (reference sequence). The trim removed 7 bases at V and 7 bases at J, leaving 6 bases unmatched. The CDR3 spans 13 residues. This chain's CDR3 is CASTDGQGGGYTF. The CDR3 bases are TGTGCCAGCACCGACGGACAGGGGGGTGGCTACACCTTC.

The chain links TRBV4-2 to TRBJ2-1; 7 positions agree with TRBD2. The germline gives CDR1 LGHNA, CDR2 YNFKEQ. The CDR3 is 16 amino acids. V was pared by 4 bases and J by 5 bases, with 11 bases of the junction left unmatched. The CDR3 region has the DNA TGTGCCAGCAGCCTAGGCTCGGCTAGCGGAGACAATGAGCAGTTCTTC. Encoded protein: CASSLGSASGDNEQFF.

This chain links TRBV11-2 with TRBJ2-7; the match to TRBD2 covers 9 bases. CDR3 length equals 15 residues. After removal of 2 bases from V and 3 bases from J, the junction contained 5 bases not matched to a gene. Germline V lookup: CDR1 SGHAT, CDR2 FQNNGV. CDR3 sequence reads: CASSLRASGNYEQYF. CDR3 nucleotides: TGTGCCAGCAGCTTAAGGGCTAGCGGGAACTACGAGCAGTACTTC.

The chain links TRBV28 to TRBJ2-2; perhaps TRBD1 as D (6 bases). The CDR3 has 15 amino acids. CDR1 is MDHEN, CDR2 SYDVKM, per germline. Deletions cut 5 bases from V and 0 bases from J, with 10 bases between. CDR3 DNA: TGTGCCAGCAGTCCCTGGACAGCGAACACCGGGGAGCTGTTTTTT. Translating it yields CASSPWTANTGELFF.

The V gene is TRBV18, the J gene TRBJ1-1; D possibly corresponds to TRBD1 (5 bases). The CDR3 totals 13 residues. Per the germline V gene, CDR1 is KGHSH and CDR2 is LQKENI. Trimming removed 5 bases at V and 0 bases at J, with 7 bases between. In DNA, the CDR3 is TGTGCCAGCTCAAGGGGAATGAACACTGAAGCTTTCTTT. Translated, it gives CASSRGMNTEAFF.

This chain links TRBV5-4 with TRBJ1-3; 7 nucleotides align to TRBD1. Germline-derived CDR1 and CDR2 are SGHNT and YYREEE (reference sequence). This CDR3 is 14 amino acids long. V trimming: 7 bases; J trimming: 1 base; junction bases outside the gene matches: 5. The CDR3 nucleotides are TGTGCCAGCGGGCCGACAGGGTCTGGAAACACCATATATTTT. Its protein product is CASGPTGSGNTIYF.

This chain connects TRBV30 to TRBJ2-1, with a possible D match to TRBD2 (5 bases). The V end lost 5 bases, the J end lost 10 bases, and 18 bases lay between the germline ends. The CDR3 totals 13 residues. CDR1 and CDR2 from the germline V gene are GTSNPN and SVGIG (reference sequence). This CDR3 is CAWEAASRSEQFF. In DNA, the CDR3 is TGTGCCTGGGAAGCGGCCTCCCGGTCAGAGCAGTTCTTC.

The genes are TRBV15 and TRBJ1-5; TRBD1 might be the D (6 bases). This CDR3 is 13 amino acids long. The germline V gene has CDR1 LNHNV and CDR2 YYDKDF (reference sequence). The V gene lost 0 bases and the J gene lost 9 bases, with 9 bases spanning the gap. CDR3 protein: CATSRDQGPPQHF. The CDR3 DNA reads TGTGCCACCAGCAGAGATCAGGGGCCGCCCCAGCATTTT.

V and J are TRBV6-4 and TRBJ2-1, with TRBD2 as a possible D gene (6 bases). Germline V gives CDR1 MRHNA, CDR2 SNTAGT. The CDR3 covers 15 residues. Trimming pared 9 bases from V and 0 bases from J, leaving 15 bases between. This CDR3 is CASRRDSYSYNEQFF. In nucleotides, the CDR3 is TGTGCCAGTCGAAGGGACTCCTACTCCTACAATGAGCAGTTCTTC.

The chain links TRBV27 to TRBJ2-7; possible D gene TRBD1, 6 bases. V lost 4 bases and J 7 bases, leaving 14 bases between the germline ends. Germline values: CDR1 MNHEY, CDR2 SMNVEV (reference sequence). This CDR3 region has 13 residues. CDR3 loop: CASSSTGPKEQYF. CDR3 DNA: TGTGCCAGCAGTTCGACAGGACCGAAGGAGCAGTACTTC.

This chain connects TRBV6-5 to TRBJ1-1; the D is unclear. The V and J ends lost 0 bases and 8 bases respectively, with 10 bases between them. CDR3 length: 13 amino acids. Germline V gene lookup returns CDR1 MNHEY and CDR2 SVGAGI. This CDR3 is CASSYSAAGEAFF. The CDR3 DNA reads TGTGCCAGCAGTTACTCAGCGGCTGGGGAAGCTTTCTTT.

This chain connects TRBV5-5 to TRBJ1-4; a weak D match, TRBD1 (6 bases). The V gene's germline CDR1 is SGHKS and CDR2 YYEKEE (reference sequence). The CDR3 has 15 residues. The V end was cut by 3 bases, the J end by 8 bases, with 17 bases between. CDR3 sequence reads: CASSWGWQGTEKLFF. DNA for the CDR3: TGTGCCAGCAGCTGGGGGTGGCAGGGGACGGAAAAACTGTTTTTT.

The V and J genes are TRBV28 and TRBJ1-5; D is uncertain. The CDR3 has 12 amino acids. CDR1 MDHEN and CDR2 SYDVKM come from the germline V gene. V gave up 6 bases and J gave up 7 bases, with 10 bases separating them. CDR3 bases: TGTGCCAGCAGCCCGACTAAGCAGCCCCAGCATTTT. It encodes CASSPTKQPQHF.

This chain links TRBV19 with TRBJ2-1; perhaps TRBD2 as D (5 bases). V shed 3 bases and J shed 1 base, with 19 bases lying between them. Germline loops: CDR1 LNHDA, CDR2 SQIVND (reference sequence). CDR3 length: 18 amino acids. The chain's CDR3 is CASSMGARDIRSYNEQFF. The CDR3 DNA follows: TGTGCCAGTAGTATGGGAGCAAGAGACATCAGATCCTACAATGAGCAGTTCTTC.

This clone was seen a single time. The chain's CDR3 is CASSLGLATDTQYF. DNA for the CDR3: TGTGCCAGCAGCTTAGGGCTAGCAACAGATACGCAGTATTTT. The chain recombines TRBV7-2 with TRBJ2-3; tentatively, D is TRBD2 (5 bases). Germline CDR1 SGHTA, CDR2 FQGNSA. Trimming removed 1 base from V and 3 bases from J, with 8 bases in between. This CDR3 is built from 14 residues.

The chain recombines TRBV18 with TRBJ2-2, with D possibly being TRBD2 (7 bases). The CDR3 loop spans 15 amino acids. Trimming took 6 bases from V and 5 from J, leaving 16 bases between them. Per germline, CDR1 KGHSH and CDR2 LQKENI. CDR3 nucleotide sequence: TGTGCCAGCTCCCCCTCCGGGGGGCAGACCGGGGAGCTGTTTTTT. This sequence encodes CASSPSGGQTGELFF. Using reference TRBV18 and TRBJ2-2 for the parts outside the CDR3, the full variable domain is NAGVMQNPRHLVRRRGQEARLRCSPMKGHSHVYWYRQLPEEGLKFMVYLQKENIIDESGMPKERFSAEFPKEGPSILRIQQVVRGDSAAYFCASSPSGGQTGELFFGEGSRLTVL.

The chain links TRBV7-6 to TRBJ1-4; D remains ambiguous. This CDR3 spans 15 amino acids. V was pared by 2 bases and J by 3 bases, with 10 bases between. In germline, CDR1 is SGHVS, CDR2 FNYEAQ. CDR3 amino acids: CASSLRDGANEKLFF. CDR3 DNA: TGTGCCAGCAGCTTACGAGACGGGGCTAATGAAAAACTGTTTTTT.

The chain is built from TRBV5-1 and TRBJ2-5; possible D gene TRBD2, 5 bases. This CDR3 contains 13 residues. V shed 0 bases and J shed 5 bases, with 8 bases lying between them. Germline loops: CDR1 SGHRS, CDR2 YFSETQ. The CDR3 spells CASSLGGDETQYF. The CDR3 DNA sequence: TGCGCCAGCAGCTTGGGGGGAGATGAGACCCAGTACTTC.

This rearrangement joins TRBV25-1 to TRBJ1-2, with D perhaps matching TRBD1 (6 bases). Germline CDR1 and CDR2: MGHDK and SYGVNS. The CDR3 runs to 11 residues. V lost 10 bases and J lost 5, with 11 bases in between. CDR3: CATQGFYGYTF. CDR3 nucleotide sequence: TGTGCCACACAGGGTTTTTATGGCTACACCTTC.

The CDR3 sequence: CASSPGQGSGYTF. CDR3 DNA: TGTGCCAGCAGCCCGGGACAGGGGAGCGGCTACACCTTC. The chain recombines TRBV7-3 with TRBJ1-2; the match to TRBD1 covers 10 bases. The V and J ends lost 5 bases and 8 bases, in that order; junction bases with no gene match: 5. The CDR3 loop spans 13 amino acids. Germline V gene lookup returns CDR1 SGHTA and CDR2 FQGTGA.

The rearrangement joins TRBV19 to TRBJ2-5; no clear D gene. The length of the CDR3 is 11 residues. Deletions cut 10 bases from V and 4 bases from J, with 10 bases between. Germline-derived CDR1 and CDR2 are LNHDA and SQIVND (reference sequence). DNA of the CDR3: TGTGCCACCCGACTGGGAGAGACCCAGTACTTC. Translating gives CATRLGETQYF.

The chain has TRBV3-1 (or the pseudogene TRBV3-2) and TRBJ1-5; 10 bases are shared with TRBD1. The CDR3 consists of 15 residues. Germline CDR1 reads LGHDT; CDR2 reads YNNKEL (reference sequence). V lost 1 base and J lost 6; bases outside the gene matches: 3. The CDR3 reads CASSQGGQGFQPQHF. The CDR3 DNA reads TGTGCCAGCAGCCAAGGGGGACAGGGGTTTCAGCCCCAGCATTTT.

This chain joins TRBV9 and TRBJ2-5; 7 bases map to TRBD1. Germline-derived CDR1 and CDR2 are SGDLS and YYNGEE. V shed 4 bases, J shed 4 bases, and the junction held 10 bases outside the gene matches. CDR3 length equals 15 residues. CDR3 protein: CASSPTTGVLETQYF. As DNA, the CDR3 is TGTGCCAGCAGCCCCACCACAGGGGTATTAGAGACCCAGTACTTC.

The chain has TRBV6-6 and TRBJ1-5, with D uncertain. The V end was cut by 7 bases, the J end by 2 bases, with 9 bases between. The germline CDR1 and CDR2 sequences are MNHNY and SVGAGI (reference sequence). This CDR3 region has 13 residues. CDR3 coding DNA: TGTGCCAGCACCGTAACGGGCAATCAGCCCCAGCATTTT. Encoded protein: CASTVTGNQPQHF.

The CDR3 DNA reads as TGTGCCAGCAGCCAATCGGGGGGCTACGAGCAGTACTTC. It codes for CASSQSGGYEQYF. The chain recombines TRBV3-1 (or the pseudogene TRBV3-2) with TRBJ2-7, with 7 bases aligning to TRBD2. Per germline, CDR1 LGHDT and CDR2 YNNKEL (reference sequence). The V gene end was trimmed by 2 bases and the J gene end by 3 bases; junction bases not matched to a gene: 1. The CDR3 is 13 residues long.

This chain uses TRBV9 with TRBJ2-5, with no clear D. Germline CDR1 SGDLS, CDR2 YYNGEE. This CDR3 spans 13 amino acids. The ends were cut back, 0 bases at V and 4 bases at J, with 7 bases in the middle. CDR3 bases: TGTGCCAGCAGCGTAGCTGTGCGAGAGACCCAGTACTTC. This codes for CASSVAVRETQYF.